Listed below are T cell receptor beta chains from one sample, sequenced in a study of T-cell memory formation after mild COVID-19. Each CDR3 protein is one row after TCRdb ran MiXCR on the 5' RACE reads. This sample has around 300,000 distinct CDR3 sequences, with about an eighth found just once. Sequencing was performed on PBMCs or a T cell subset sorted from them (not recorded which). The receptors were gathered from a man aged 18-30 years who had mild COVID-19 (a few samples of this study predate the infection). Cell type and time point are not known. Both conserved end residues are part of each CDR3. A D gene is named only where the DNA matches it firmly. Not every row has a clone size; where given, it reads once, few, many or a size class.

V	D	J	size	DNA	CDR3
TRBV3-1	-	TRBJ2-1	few	TGTGCCAGCAGCCTAACTCCGACGGGTGAGCAGTTCTTC	CASSLTPTGEQFF
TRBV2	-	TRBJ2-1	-	TGTGCCAGCCGAGTACCTCGGCCCTCCAATGAGCAGTTCTTC	CASRVPRPSNEQFF
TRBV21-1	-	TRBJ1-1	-	TGTGCCAGCAGCAAAAGTAGAAGAGTAGCTTTCTTT	CASSKSRRVAFF
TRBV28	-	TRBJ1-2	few	TGTGCCAGCAGATGGGAGAATAACTATGGCTACACCTTC	CASRWENNYGYTF
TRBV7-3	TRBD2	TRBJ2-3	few	TGTGCCAGCAGCGCAAAGACTAGCGGGGTCACAGATACGCAGTATTTT	CASSAKTSGVTDTQYF
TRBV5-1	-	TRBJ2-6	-	TGCGCCAGCAGCTTGGGCTTGGGGTTCTCTGGGGCCAACGTCCTGACTTTC	CASSLGLGFSGANVLTF
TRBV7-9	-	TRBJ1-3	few	TGTGCCAGCAGCTTAGGGACGGACTCTGGAAACACCATATATTTT	CASSLGTDSGNTIYF
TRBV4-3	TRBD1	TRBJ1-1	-	TGCGCCAGCAGCCGTAACAGGGGCTCGAACACTGAAGCTTTCTTT	CASSRNRGSNTEAFF
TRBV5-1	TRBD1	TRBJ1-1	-	TGCGCCAGCAGCATAGGGGACAGGATCCTAAACACTGAAGCTTTCTTT	CASSIGDRILNTEAFF
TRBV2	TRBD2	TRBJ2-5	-	TGTGCCAGCAGTGAGACTAGCGGCGAAGAGACCCAGTACTTC	CASSETSGEETQYF
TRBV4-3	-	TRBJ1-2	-	TGCGCCAGCAGCCAAGGAGGTAGGACGGCAGGTGGCTACACCTTC	CASSQGGRTAGGYTF
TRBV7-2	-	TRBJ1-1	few	TGTGCCAGCAGCTCCCGGGCCCGGGGGCACACTGAAGCTTTCTTT	CASSSRARGHTEAFF
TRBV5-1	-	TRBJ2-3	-	TGCGCCAGCATGGCAGTTATCCACACAGATACGCAGTATTTT	CASMAVIHTDTQYF